This entry is about one T cell receptor (beta chain). This clonotype was detected only once. The antigen this receptor binds is unknown. No base-level quality is on record; no much larger clone is a single base apart. On its own, one read is weak support. TCR cDNA was synthesized by 5'RACE template switching, which introduced a universal primer site and unique molecular identifiers. Priming for cDNA synthesis came from both the TCR alpha and TCR beta constant segments. Two PCR steps were used to amplify libraries, with sample barcodes and sequencing adapters being added in the second step. Sequencing of the libraries was done on either Illumina HiSeq 2500 (2x100 bp) or NovaSeq (2x150 bp). In the original analysis: MIGEC handled demultiplexing of reads and collapsing into UMI consensus sequences, while MiXCR performed V(D)J alignment. Vaccine-responding clonotypes were defined with edgeR using replicate PBMC samples, requiring FDR below 0.01 and a log2 fold change above 5 up to day 15. CD4 or CD8 identity was assigned to each bulk clonotype according to whether the clonotype was present at higher abundance in the sequenced CD4 repertoire or the sequenced CD8 repertoire. The public reads were reprocessed in TCRdb via fastp at Q25 and MiXCR, keeping in-frame beta chains. Identical CDR3 proteins give one entry, which carries the most common genes and DNA. TCRdb's processing, not the authors' own work, is the source of the V and J calls. A total of hundreds of thousands of distinct CDR3 sequences appear in this sample, around a tenth of them only once. Of the sample, around 20% is held by the ten largest clones.

The treatment or condition label, read with the paper, signifies: live attenuated yellow fever vaccine strain. Two biological replicates of bulk PBMCs were collected at each blood-draw timepoint. PBMCs were isolated from peripheral blood using a standard Ficoll-Paque protocol. TriZol was used to extract RNA from bulk PBMCs, CD4 and CD8 fractions, and dextramer-positive and dextramer-negative fractions. This sample was included in a study of T cells after yellow fever vaccination (dated by TCRdb to 2018 to 2020). For context, the study as a whole: Libraries from fractions with low cell numbers were prepared with the SMART-Seq v4 Ultra Low Input RNA kit. To follow T-cell clones before and after primary and booster YFV17D yellow fever vaccination, bulk TCR alpha and beta repertoires were sequenced over time. Two healthy male donors made up the cohort, one aged 18 to 29 years and the other aged 30 to 40 years. Blood samples were taken at several timepoints before and after primary and secondary immunization, and bulk PBMC replicates and cell subsets were isolated. The research as a whole found: A small share of clonotypes was detected in both CD4 and CD8 compartments, with the overlap likely arising from convergent recombination. Most clones expanded after primary vaccination were re-detected after the booster (96% of CD4 and roughly 85% of CD8), suggesting broad memory maintenance. Because the study included only two donors, the extent to which the findings can be generalized is limited. The secondary T-cell response was weaker than the primary response but faster, peaking on day 5 instead of day 15. Computational filtering was required because FACS-sorted repertoires could contain abundant contaminating clonotypes from the bulk population.

Cut back by 3 bases and 1 base, the V and J ends lie 11 bases apart. The cysteine opens and the phenylalanine closes a CDR3 of 14 amino acids. The only DNA kept is the CDR3, 42 bases in frame from the first base. CDR1 and CDR2 (DFQATT, SNEGSKA) derive from the germline V gene (reference sequence). Here the chain combines TRBV20-1 and TRBJ2-3; the D gene assignment is ambiguous. This TCR was recovered from a man between 18 and 35 years old who received the YFV17D yellow fever vaccine. This specimen was PBMCs, taken on the day of the first yellow fever vaccination. CDR3 protein: CSASKGFGTDTQYF. In nucleotide form, the sequence is TGCAGTGCTAGTAAGGGTTTCGGCACAGATACGCAGTATTTT.